The 20 T cell receptor beta chains presented below share a single source sample, sequenced in a study of T cell changes during pregnancy in multiple sclerosis. Assay: immunoSEQ multiplex PCR; the TCRdb copy retains only in-frame clones and omits some. The sample lists around 38,000 clones, 92% occurring once. The material sequenced was CD8+ T cells from peripheral blood mononuclear cells, taken in the third trimester of pregnancy. These receptors all stem from a female donor with multiple sclerosis, enrolled in a pregnancy study.

The V gene is TRBV5-5, the J gene TRBJ2-7, with TRBD1 identical over 9 bases. Germline lookup yields CDR1 SGHKS and CDR2 YYEKEE (reference sequence). This CDR3 has 15 amino acids. J gave up 5 bases and V 2 bases, and 8 bases lay outside the gene matches. The CDR3 DNA sequence: TGTGCCAGCAGCTTCCGGGACAGGGACTTTGACGAGCAGTACTTC. It translates to CASSFRDRDFDEQYF.

The chain combines TRBV28 with TRBJ2-1, with 11 nucleotides matching TRBD2. This CDR3 spans 17 amino acids. The ends lost 5 bases at V and 6 bases at J; junction bases unmatched: 12. CDR1 and CDR2 from the germline V gene are MDHEN and SYDVKM. The CDR3, as DNA: TGTGCCAGCAGTCCAAGACCGGGACTAGCGGTACTCAATGAGCAGTTCTTC. Translating gives CASSPRPGLAVLNEQFF.

The CDR3 spells CASSQGEGSGANVLTF. DNA for the CDR3: TGCGCCAGCAGCCAAGGAGAGGGCTCTGGGGCCAACGTCCTGACTTTC. This sequence joins TRBV4-3 and TRBJ2-6; tentatively, D is TRBD2 (5 bases). V was pared by 1 base and J by 0 bases, with 7 bases between. The CDR3 has 16 amino acids. CDR1 is LGHNA and CDR2 is YSLEER in the germline V gene.

The V and J genes are TRBV4-3 and TRBJ1-2; possible D gene TRBD1, 6 bases. CDR3 length: 14 residues. The V end was cut by 4 bases, the J end by 6 bases, with 15 bases between. CDR1 is LGHNA, CDR2 YSLEER, per germline. This CDR3 is CASSPRGGANGYTF. As DNA, the CDR3 is TGCGCCAGCAGCCCCCGGGGGGGGGCAAATGGCTACACCTTC.

By frequency in the sample, this clone is medium-sized (0.01 to 0.1%). The chain links TRBV5-4 to TRBJ2-7, with 8 bases fitting TRBD1. Trimming at V came to 9 bases and at J to 5 bases, leaving 13 bases not matched to a gene. This CDR3 region has 14 residues. Germline CDR1 is SGHNT and CDR2 is YYREEE (reference sequence). The CDR3 DNA is TGTGCCACCAACGGACAGGGAAGAACTGACGAGCAGTACTTC. Amino acid sequence: CATNGQGRTDEQYF. The variable domain in full, completed from reference TRBV5-4 and TRBJ2-7, reads ETGVTQSPTHLIKTRGQQVTLRCSSQSGHNTVSWYQQALGQGPQFIFQYYREEENGRGNFPPRFSGLQFPNYSSELNVNALELDDSALYLCATNGQGRTDEQYFGPGTRLTVT.

This chain uses TRBV9 with TRBJ2-5, with TRBD2 matching over 9 bases. Germline CDR1 reads SGDLS; CDR2 reads YYNGEE. V was clipped by 0 bases and J by 6 bases; unmatched bases: 3. The CDR3 is 14 amino acids. The CDR3 DNA is TGTGCCAGCAGCGTAGTAGCGGGAGAGCAGACCCAGTACTTC. Translated, it gives CASSVVAGEQTQYF. Based on the CDR3 plus reference TRBV9 and TRBJ2-5, the full variable domain is DSGVTQTPKHLITATGQRVTLRCSPRSGDLSVYWYQQSLDQGLQFLIQYYNGEERAKGNILERFSAQQFPDLHSELNLSSLELGDSALYFCASSVVAGEQTQYFGPGTRLLVL.

The rearrangement uses TRBV6-5 and TRBJ2-4, with 10 nucleotides matching TRBD1. The V and J ends lost 4 bases and 5 bases, in that order; junction bases with no gene match: 5. This CDR3 region has 15 residues. Germline V CDR1 and CDR2: MNHEY, SVGAGI. CDR3 nucleotide sequence: TGTGCCAGCAGTTCACGGACAGGGGGGCAAAACATTCAGTACTTC. This sequence encodes CASSSRTGGQNIQYF.

This clone was recorded at least ten times. This chain connects TRBV7-2 to TRBJ2-7, with a possible D match to TRBD1 (5 bases). Germline CDR1 and CDR2: SGHTA and FQGNSA. V lost 5 bases to trimming and J lost 7 bases, with 15 bases between them. This CDR3 contains 13 residues. CDR3 loop: CASSPSLGLEQYF. CDR3 bases: TGTGCCAGCAGCCCTTCGTTGGGGCTAGAGCAGTACTTC.

This clone was observed once. The chain carries TRBV7-9 and TRBJ2-2; D is uncertain. The CDR3 covers 15 residues. Germline V gene data show CDR1 as SEHNR and CDR2 as FQNEAQ (reference sequence). Trimming stripped 3 bases from V and 3 bases from J, with 11 bases between. CDR3 sequence: CASSFSVGDTGELFF. The DNA for the CDR3 is TGTGCCAGCAGCTTTTCGGTAGGAGACACCGGGGAGCTGTTTTTT.

The chain couples TRBV6-6 to TRBJ2-1, with a possible D match to TRBD2 (6 bases). CDR3 length: 15 amino acids. CDR1 MNHNY and CDR2 SVGAGI come from the germline V gene (reference sequence). Trimming took off 7 bases at V and 7 bases at J, with 20 bases between the two ends. CDR3 sequence reads: CASIQIAEGWNEQFF. The CDR3 DNA reads TGTGCCAGCATCCAAATAGCGGAGGGGTGGAATGAGCAGTTCTTC.

V usage is TRBV5-8 and J usage is TRBJ2-3, with TRBD2 identical over 7 bases. In germline, CDR1 is SGHTS, CDR2 YDEGEE. There are 16 residues in the CDR3. The J segment lost 2 bases and the V segment lost 4 bases, leaving 10 bases of the junction unmatched. CDR3 sequence reads: CASSVGTTTATDTQYF. The CDR3, as DNA: TGTGCCAGCAGCGTGGGGACTACCACCGCCACAGATACGCAGTATTTT.

This clone ranks as medium-sized (0.01 to 0.1%). This sample also contains other DNA sequences that code for the same CDR3. The CDR3 DNA reads as TGTGCCAGCAGTGACAGGGAGGGTGAGCAGTTCTTC. It yields the protein CASSDREGEQFF. The genes are TRBV6-4 and TRBJ2-1; 7 bases are a match to TRBD2. The V gene's germline CDR1 is MRHNA and CDR2 SNTAGT. V was pared by 2 bases and J by 9 bases, with 1 base of the junction left unmatched. CDR3 length equals 12 residues.

CDR3 sequence: CASSGGPAGGVHEQFF. DNA for the CDR3: TGTGCCAGCAGTGGGGGACCAGCTGGGGGGGTGCATGAGCAGTTCTTC. The chain employs TRBV28 and TRBJ2-1, with 7 nucleotides matching TRBD2. J gave up 8 bases and V 5 bases, and 15 bases lay outside the gene matches. The CDR3 extends over 16 amino acids. The germline V gene has CDR1 MDHEN and CDR2 SYDVKM.

This chain uses TRBV12-1 with TRBJ2-5; TRBD1, as called in the table, went unchecked against the DNA. TRBV12-1 is a pseudogene. CDR3 length: 13 amino acids. The CDR3 DNA reads TGTGCCAGCAGCTTGGGGCAGGGAGAGACCCAGTACTTC. Amino acid sequence: CASSLGQGETQYF.

The J gene is TRBJ2-7, the V gene TRBV29-1; D is ambiguous. Between the trimmed V and J ends, which lost 3 bases and 0 bases, there was a span of 9 bases. In germline, CDR1 is SQVTM, CDR2 ANQGSEA. This CDR3 spans 13 amino acids. This chain's CDR3 is CSVDGQSSYEQYF. DNA of the CDR3: TGCAGCGTTGATGGGCAGAGCTCCTACGAGCAGTACTTC.

The chain employs TRBV7-9 and TRBJ2-7, with TRBD1 matching over 7 bases. Germline CDR1 and CDR2: SEHNR and FQNEAQ (reference sequence). V shed 0 bases and J 2 bases; nucleotides not matched to a gene: 4. CDR3 length equals 15 residues. In DNA, the CDR3 is TGTGCCAGCAGCTTAGCGTCGGGACAGACCTACGAGCAGTACTTC. Protein: CASSLASGQTYEQYF.

V is TRBV19 and J is TRBJ2-1; D remains ambiguous. The CDR3 is 11 amino acids. The germline gives CDR1 LNHDA, CDR2 SQIVND (reference sequence). V dropped 6 bases and J dropped 4 bases, with 4 bases sitting between them. The CDR3 protein is CASSAYNEQFF. CDR3 DNA sequence: TGTGCCAGTAGCGCGTACAATGAGCAGTTCTTC.

In this sample, this clone turned up once. The chain is built from TRBV7-9 and TRBJ2-3; D is unclear. The V and J ends lost 1 base and 2 bases respectively, with 10 bases between them. Looked up from germline, CDR1 is SEHNR and CDR2 is FQNEAQ (reference sequence). The CDR3 is 15 residues long. The DNA of the CDR3 is TGTGCCAGCAGCTTAGAATCGCGGTCCACAGATACGCAGTATTTT. This gives the protein CASSLESRSTDTQYF.

The chain links TRBV27 to TRBJ2-7; 8 nucleotides line up with TRBD1. CDR1 is MNHEY and CDR2 is SMNVEV in the germline V gene (reference sequence). The trim removed 3 bases at V and 1 base at J, leaving 5 bases unmatched. The CDR3 is 15 residues long. The CDR3 bases are TGTGCCAGCAGTTTTGGACAGGGTCTTTCCTACGAGCAGTACTTC. Its translation is CASSFGQGLSYEQYF.

The chain uses TRBV5-1 and TRBJ1-1; D possibly corresponds to TRBD1 (6 bases). With 0 bases removed from V and 2 bases from J, the gap between germline ends came to 11 bases. This CDR3 is 15 amino acids long. CDR1 is SGHRS, CDR2 YFSETQ, per germline. This chain's CDR3 is CASSLVGAENTEAFF. The CDR3 DNA is TGCGCCAGCAGCTTGGTGGGGGCGGAAAACACTGAAGCTTTCTTT.